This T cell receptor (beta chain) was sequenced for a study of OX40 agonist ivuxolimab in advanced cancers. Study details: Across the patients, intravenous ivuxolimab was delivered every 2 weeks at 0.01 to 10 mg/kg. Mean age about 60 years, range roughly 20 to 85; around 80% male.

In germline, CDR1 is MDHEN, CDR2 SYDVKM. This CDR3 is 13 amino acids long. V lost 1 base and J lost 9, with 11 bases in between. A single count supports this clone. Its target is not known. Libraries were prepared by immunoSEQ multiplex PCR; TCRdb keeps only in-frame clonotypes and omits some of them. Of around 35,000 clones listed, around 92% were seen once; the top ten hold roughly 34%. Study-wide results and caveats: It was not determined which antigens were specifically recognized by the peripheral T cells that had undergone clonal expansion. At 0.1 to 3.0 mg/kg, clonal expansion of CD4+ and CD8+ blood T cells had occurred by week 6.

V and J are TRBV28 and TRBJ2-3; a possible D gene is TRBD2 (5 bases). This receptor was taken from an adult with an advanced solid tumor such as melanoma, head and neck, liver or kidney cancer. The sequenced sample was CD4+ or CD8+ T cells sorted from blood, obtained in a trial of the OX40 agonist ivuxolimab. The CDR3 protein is CASSLFEGGTQYF. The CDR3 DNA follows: TGTGCCAGCAGTTTATTCGAGGGTGGCACGCAGTATTTT.